The rows below give T cell receptor beta chains drawn from one sample of a study of T-cell memory formation after mild COVID-19. TCRdb fed the 5' RACE reads into MiXCR, producing one record per CDR3 protein. The data show approximately 13,000 distinct CDR3 sequences, with around 15% seen just once and about three fifths held by the top ten. Sequenced material: PBMCs or a T cell subset sorted from them (not recorded which). These receptors all come from a man between 18 and 29 years old who had mild COVID-19 (a few samples of this study predate the infection). Cell type and time point are not known. The CDR3 runs from the conserved cysteine through the conserved F or W. A D gene is named only where the DNA matches it firmly. Only part of the rows carry a size: once, few, many, or a class if the clone is expanded.

>TRBJ2-7|.|.|TRBV7-9
CASSPGNSYEQYF
TGTGCCAGCAGCCCGGGAAACTCCTACGAGCAGTACTTC
>TRBJ2-2|.|.|TRBV12-3/TRBV12-4
CASSLGSAGAGELFF
TGTGCCAGCAGTTTGGGATCAGCCGGCGCCGGGGAGCTGTTTTTT
>TRBJ1-4|.|.|TRBV4-3
CASSLVGGAREKLFF
TGCGCCAGCAGCCTCGTTGGGGGCGCCCGGGAAAAACTGTTTTTT
>TRBJ2-1|.|many|TRBV27
CASSHPWYNEQFF
TGTGCCAGCAGCCACCCTTGGTACAATGAGCAGTTCTTC
>TRBJ1-2|.|many|TRBV15
CATSRVGVRSPSGTF
TGTGCCACCAGCAGAGTCGGGGTCCGCTCTCCCAGTGGCACCTTC
>TRBJ2-7|TRBD1|many|TRBV4-1
CASSPIGTGAAYEQYF
TGCGCCAGCAGCCCGATCGGGACAGGGGCGGCCTACGAGCAGTACTTC
>TRBJ2-5|.|many|TRBV12-3/TRBV12-4
CASSLLGGGQETQYF
TGTGCCAGCAGTCTACTTGGGGGGGGCCAGGAGACCCAGTACTTC
>TRBJ1-2|.|large|TRBV12-3/TRBV12-4
CASSQNPPGGYTF
TGTGCCAGCAGCCAAAACCCCCCCGGTGGCTACACCTTC
>TRBJ2-2|TRBD2|few|TRBV6-2/TRBV6-3
CAIGGYSRANTGELFF
TGTGCCATCGGGGGGTACTCGCGGGCGAACACCGGGGAGCTGTTTTTT
>TRBJ2-5|.|.|TRBV7-6
CASSLGGAQGRETQYF
TGTGCCAGCAGCTTAGGGGGGGCCCAAGGGCGGGAGACCCAGTACTTC
>TRBJ2-1|.|few|TRBV7-9
CASRAYGDPSYNEQFF
TGTGCCAGCAGGGCCTACGGGGATCCCTCCTACAATGAGCAGTTCTTC
>TRBJ2-7|TRBD2|.|TRBV7-6
CASSQGSGGTYEQYF
TGTGCCAGCAGCCAGGGTAGCGGGGGAACCTACGAGCAGTACTTC
>TRBJ2-6|.|many|TRBV6-5
CASRVFGGANVLTF
TGTGCCAGCAGGGTTTTTGGTGGGGCCAACGTCCTGACTTTC
>TRBJ1-4|.|many|TRBV9
CASSTGHYSNEKLFF
TGTGCCAGCAGCACCGGACATTATTCTAACGAAAAACTGTTTTTT
>TRBJ1-2|.|few|TRBV7-9
CASSLVRTIDYTF
TGTGCCAGCAGCTTAGTTAGGACAATTGACTACACCTTC
>TRBJ2-5|TRBD1|many|TRBV11-2
CASSFFRGYRETQYF
TGTGCCAGCAGCTTTTTCAGGGGGTATAGGGAGACCCAGTACTTC
>TRBJ1-6|TRBD1|.|TRBV20-1
CSARDTTPWDSLNSPLHF
TGCAGTGCTAGAGATACAACCCCCTGGGACAGCCTTAATTCACCCCTCCACTTT
>TRBJ2-3|.|many|TRBV7-9
CASSSPTDTQYF
TGTGCCAGCAGCTCCCCTACGGATACGCAGTATTTT
>TRBJ2-5|TRBD2|few|TRBV12-3/TRBV12-4
CASTLAGGKETQYF
TGTGCCAGCACCTTAGCGGGGGGAAAAGAGACCCAGTACTTC
>TRBJ1-5|.|.|TRBV19
CASSIRLGNQPQHF
TGTGCCAGTAGTATTCGGTTGGGCAATCAGCCCCAGCATTTT
>TRBJ2-2|.|few|TRBV9
CASSVEAGRLVTGELFF
TGTGCCAGCAGCGTAGAGGCAGGGAGGTTGGTCACCGGGGAGCTGTTTTTT
>TRBJ2-3|.|many|TRBV10-3
CAISEPAGSTDSYTDTQYF
TGTGCCATCAGTGAGCCGGCCGGAAGCACGGACTCTTACACAGATACGCAGTATTTT
>TRBJ2-3|.|few|TRBV18
CASSPGGSGTQYF
TGTGCCAGCTCACCAGGGGGGTCAGGCACGCAGTATTTT